This is a list of T cell receptor gamma chains from one sample in a study of Vδ1+ human thymocytes. TCRdb re-processed the multiplex PCR reads via CATT. Among 25,000 to 30,000 gamma-chain clones listed, about 18% were seen once. The sequenced sample was Vdelta1+ gamma-delta thymocytes from the thymus. These receptors were obtained from a boy less than two years old who had congenital heart surgery. CDR3s include the opening cysteine and the closing phenylalanine or tryptophan. Fields, in order: J gene, V gene, CDR3 protein.

j_gene: TRGJ1/TRGJ2; v_gene: TRGV4; CDR3aa: CATWDGRYKKLF
j_gene: TRGJ1/TRGJ2; v_gene: TRGV9; CDR3aa: CALWEGKLF
j_gene: TRGJP; v_gene: TRGV9; CDR3aa: CALWAGLGKKIKVF
j_gene: TRGJ1/TRGJ2; v_gene: TRGV4; CDR3aa: CATGYKKLF
j_gene: TRGJP1; v_gene: TRGV4; CDR3aa: CATWDGRGTGWFKIF
j_gene: TRGJ1/TRGJ2; v_gene: TRGV4; CDR3aa: CATWDGPRFSVKKLF
j_gene: TRGJP2; v_gene: TRGV3; CDR3aa: CATWDRPELGDWIKTF
j_gene: TRGJ1/TRGJ2; v_gene: TRGV3; CDR3aa: CATWVLGFYKKLF
j_gene: TRGJ1/TRGJ2; v_gene: TRGV9; CDR3aa: CALWEVHYKKLF
j_gene: TRGJP; v_gene: TRGV9; CDR3aa: CALWVEELGKKIKVF
j_gene: TRGJP; v_gene: TRGV9; CDR3aa: CALWELLLGKKIKVF
j_gene: TRGJ1/TRGJ2; v_gene: TRGV4; CDR3aa: CATWDLGPNYYKKLF
j_gene: TRGJP2; v_gene: TRGV9; CDR3aa: CALWEPSSDWIKTF
j_gene: TRGJ1/TRGJ2; v_gene: TRGV4; CDR3aa: CATWDGLQDKKLF
j_gene: TRGJ1/TRGJ2; v_gene: TRGV4; CDR3aa: CATWEIPNPTNYYKKLF
j_gene: TRGJ1/TRGJ2; v_gene: TRGV9; CDR3aa: CALWEVRYKKLF
j_gene: TRGJ1/TRGJ2; v_gene: TRGV4; CDR3aa: CATWDACWRKLF
j_gene: TRGJ1/TRGJ2; v_gene: TRGV9; CDR3aa: CALWDATRSNYYKKLF
j_gene: TRGJP; v_gene: TRGV9; CDR3aa: CALWEGAPKLGKKIKVF
j_gene: TRGJ1/TRGJ2; v_gene: TRGV2; CDR3aa: CATWDPHYYKKLF
j_gene: TRGJ1/TRGJ2; v_gene: TRGV9; CDR3aa: CALWEGPCKKLF
j_gene: TRGJP2; v_gene: TRGV3; CDR3aa: CATWDSCHSSDWIKTF
j_gene: TRGJ1/TRGJ2; v_gene: TRGV2; CDR3aa: CATWDGPDKKLF
j_gene: TRGJ1/TRGJ2; v_gene: TRGV5; CDR3aa: CATWDLASYYKKLF
j_gene: TRGJ1/TRGJ2; v_gene: TRGV4; CDR3aa: CATWDGWYYKKLF
j_gene: TRGJP1; v_gene: TRGV8; CDR3aa: CATWDTTGWFKIF
j_gene: TRGJP2; v_gene: TRGV3; CDR3aa: CATWEGSSDWIKTF
j_gene: TRGJ1/TRGJ2; v_gene: TRGV9; CDR3aa: CALTLYKKLF
j_gene: TRGJ1/TRGJ2; v_gene: TRGV9; CDR3aa: CALWECGGYKKLF
j_gene: TRGJ1/TRGJ2; v_gene: TRGV9; CDR3aa: CALWEVYQMHKKLF